This T cell receptor (beta chain) is drawn from a study of Graves' ophthalmopathy and Graves' hyperthyroidism. Amplified TCR beta CDR3 regions were obtained using RNA transcripts as template. First-round RT-PCR with HTBI primers preceded a second-round multiplex PCR. TCRdb analysed the multiplex PCR reads with MiXCR anew, one entry per CDR3 protein. The sample contains approximately 700,000 distinct CDR3 sequences, 35% to 50% of which appear only once. This clonotype appeared many times. The sequencing input was peripheral blood. This TCR was recovered from an adult man with Graves' ophthalmopathy.

CDR3 nucleotides: TGTGCCAGCAGCGTTACAGGGGGCCGGGAAAAACTGTTTTTT. Translation: CASSVTGGREKLFF. The chain carries TRBV2 and TRBJ1-4; 9 bases line up with TRBD1. J was trimmed by 8 bases and V by 6 bases; bases with no gene match: 7. Germline CDR1 and CDR2: SNHLY and FYNNEI. This CDR3 has 14 amino acids. The whole variable domain, filled in from reference TRBV2 and TRBJ1-4, reads EPEVTQTPSHQVTQMGQEVILRCVPISNHLYFYWYRQILGQKVEFLVSFYNNEISEKSEIFDDQFSVERPDGSNFTLKIRSTKLEDSAMYFCASSVTGGREKLFFGSGTQLSVL.